Below are 24 T cell receptor beta chains sequenced from a single sample in a study of shared clonotypes between healthy human individuals. This table comes from immunoSEQ multiplex PCR, and its TCRdb copy is limited to in-frame clones, with some not included. The sample consists of some 2.3 million clones, 80% to 95% of them appearing once. The sample taken for sequencing was naive CD4+ T cells from PBMCs. Regarding subset: CD45RA+ positively selected. These receptor sequences come from a man aged 18 to 30 in good health. Some clones in this sample may be carry-over from other donors' samples.

The chain joins TRBV18 to TRBJ1-1; D is unclear. Germline V lookup: CDR1 KGHSH, CDR2 LQKENI. The CDR3 is 14 residues long. The V end lost 6 bases, the J end lost 3 bases, and 14 bases lay between the germline ends. CDR3 bases: TGTGCCAGCTCGATTCTGGGGAGGGACACTGAAGCTTTCTTT. It codes for CASSILGRDTEAFF.

This clone was detected a few times. The V and J genes are TRBV6-5 and TRBJ1-1, with a possible D match to TRBD1 (6 bases). The CDR3 contains 13 residues. The germline V and J ends were trimmed by 2 bases and 5 bases, with 9 bases remaining between them. Germline V lookup: CDR1 MNHEY, CDR2 SVGAGI. This CDR3 is CASSYTRGTEAFF. CDR3 nucleotides: TGTGCCAGCAGTTACACGAGGGGGACTGAAGCTTTCTTT.

The V and J genes are TRBV7-3 and TRBJ1-5; D gene unclear. Germline assignment: CDR1 SGHTA and CDR2 FQGTGA. The CDR3 loop spans 13 amino acids. With 4 bases removed from V and 5 bases from J, the gap between germline ends came to 9 bases. The CDR3 coding sequence is TGTGCCAGCAGCTCCCAGTGGGATCAGCCCCAGCATTTT. Amino acid sequence: CASSSQWDQPQHF.

The CDR3 sequence: CASSTTPGPRSANEKLFF. Written as DNA, the CDR3 is TGTGCCAGCAGCACAACCCCCGGGCCGCGGTCGGCTAATGAAAAACTGTTTTTT. The chain is built from TRBV7-2 and TRBJ1-4; no firm D call. The CDR3 has 18 amino acids. The V gene's germline CDR1 is SGHTA and CDR2 FQGNSA. Trimming cost V 5 bases and J 3 bases, with 22 bases left between them.

This clone came up once. J is TRBJ2-7 and V is TRBV13; 8 bases are shared with TRBD1. CDR1 and CDR2 (germline): PRHDT, FYEKMQ (reference sequence). V gave up 5 bases and J gave up 3 bases; unmatched junction bases: 12. The CDR3 extends over 16 amino acids. CDR3 amino acids: CASSLRDRRLGYEQYF. The CDR3, as DNA: TGTGCCAGCAGCCTCAGGGACAGGCGGTTAGGCTACGAGCAGTACTTC. Filled out from reference TRBV13 and TRBJ2-7, the complete variable domain reads AAGVIQSPRHLIKEKRETATLKCYPIPRHDTVYWYQQGPGQDPQFLISFYEKMQSDKGSIPDRFSAQQFSDYHSELNMSSLELGDSALYFCASSLRDRRLGYEQYFGPGTRLTVT.

The chain uses TRBV30 and TRBJ1-2; 7 bases map to TRBD1. V was clipped by 0 bases and J by 5 bases; unmatched bases: 15. This CDR3 is built from 17 residues. Germline loops: CDR1 GTSNPN, CDR2 SVGIG (reference sequence). The CDR3 here is CAWSVKGDYRGLYGYTF. The CDR3 region has the DNA TGTGCCTGGAGTGTCAAGGGGGATTACAGGGGTCTTTATGGCTACACCTTC.

Turning to this clone: Other DNA variants within this sample encode the same CDR3. The V gene is TRBV19, the J gene TRBJ1-5, with D unresolved. V was cut by 3 bases and J by 4 bases, with 4 bases left in between. Germline V gene sequence: CDR1 LNHDA, CDR2 SQIVND (reference sequence). The CDR3 is 12 residues long. The CDR3 DNA is TGTGCCAGTAGTATCATAAATCAGCCCCAGCATTTT. This gives the protein CASSIINQPQHF.

The chain has TRBV19 and TRBJ2-5; 8 bases are shared with TRBD2. Germline CDR1 and CDR2: LNHDA and SQIVND (reference sequence). The CDR3 runs to 16 residues. The V and J ends lost 3 bases and 2 bases, in that order; junction bases with no gene match: 8. CDR3 residues: CASSMGGLGAQETQYF. DNA for the CDR3: TGTGCCAGTAGTATGGGGGGACTAGGGGCACAAGAGACCCAGTACTTC.

This clone appeared once. The rearrangement joins TRBV5-1 to TRBJ2-7, with D unclear. Trimming stripped 0 bases from V and 4 bases from J, with 5 bases between. Germline V lookup: CDR1 SGHRS, CDR2 YFSETQ. The CDR3 is 12 amino acids. CDR3 amino acids: CASSLDEYEQYF. CDR3 nucleotide sequence: TGCGCCAGCAGCTTGGATGAGTACGAGCAGTACTTC. Together with reference TRBV5-1 and TRBJ2-7, the CDR3 gives the full variable domain: KAGVTQTPRYLIKTRGQQVTLSCSPISGHRSVSWYQQTPGQGLQFLFEYFSETQRNKGNFPGRFSGRQFSNSRSEMNVSTLELGDSALYLCASSLDEYEQYFGPGTRLTVT.

The J gene is TRBJ1-1, the V gene TRBV27; D unresolved. The V end lost 2 bases, the J end lost 4 bases, and 11 bases lay between the germline ends. There are 14 residues in the CDR3. Germline values: CDR1 MNHEY, CDR2 SMNVEV (reference sequence). CDR3 DNA sequence: TGTGCCAGCAGTTTAGGATCGAGGACCACTGAAGCTTTCTTT. Translating it yields CASSLGSRTTEAFF.

J is TRBJ1-4 and V is TRBV5-1; D is unclear. The CDR3 runs to 18 residues. Germline assignment: CDR1 SGHRS and CDR2 YFSETQ. Trimming stripped 0 bases from V and 0 bases from J, with 15 bases between. The CDR3 nucleotides read TGCGCCAGCAGCTTGGGTATTGACGGTCGCGCAACTAATGAAAAACTGTTTTTT. This gives the protein CASSLGIDGRATNEKLFF.

The chain joins TRBV29-1 to TRBJ2-1; TRBD1 is a possible D gene (5 bases). Trimming stripped 4 bases from V and 5 bases from J, with 24 bases between. The CDR3 loop spans 17 amino acids. The V gene's germline CDR1 is SQVTM and CDR2 ANQGSEA. CDR3: CSVGKITLGQSNNEQFF. CDR3 sequence (DNA): TGCAGCGTTGGGAAAATAACATTGGGGCAATCCAACAATGAGCAGTTCTTC.

CDR3 sequence reads: CASSGTDSSYEQYF. The CDR3 nucleotides read TGTGCCAGCAGCGGGACGGACAGTTCCTACGAGCAGTACTTC. The chain uses TRBV21-1 and TRBJ2-7; no DNA check was done on the table's D call, TRBD1. TRBV21-1 is recorded as a pseudogene. CDR3 length equals 14 residues.

A single count supports this clone. J is TRBJ1-5 and V is TRBV19; possible D gene TRBD1, 5 bases. Germline CDR1 reads LNHDA; CDR2 reads SQIVND (reference sequence). The germline V and J ends were trimmed by 5 bases and 0 bases, with 11 bases remaining between them. The CDR3 loop spans 15 amino acids. CDR3 in DNA: TGTGCCAGTAGTCTTCGGGGGATTAGCAATCAGCCCCAGCATTTT. Protein: CASSLRGISNQPQHF.

The chain links TRBV4-3 to TRBJ2-4; no definite D call. CDR3 length equals 18 residues. Germline loops: CDR1 LGHNA, CDR2 YSLEER. V was pared by 1 base and J by 0 bases, with 16 bases between. This CDR3 reads CASSQGYTNLLAKNIQYF. CDR3 DNA: TGCGCCAGCAGCCAAGGCTACACAAATTTGTTAGCCAAAAACATTCAGTACTTC.

The chain links TRBV29-1 to TRBJ2-4; tentatively, D is TRBD1 (5 bases). The germline CDR1 and CDR2 sequences are SQVTM and ANQGSEA. The CDR3 sequence is 12 residues long. Trimming shortened V by 0 bases and J by 6 bases, and 6 bases separated the two germline ends. The CDR3 spells CSVEDDRNIQYF. CDR3 nucleotide sequence: TGCAGCGTTGAAGATGACAGAAACATTCAGTACTTC.

This clone has only one observation. The gene calls are TRBV5-4 and TRBJ2-5; D possibly corresponds to TRBD2 (5 bases). Per germline, CDR1 SGHNT and CDR2 YYREEE (reference sequence). The length of the CDR3 is 13 residues. The V end was cut by 4 bases, the J end by 7 bases, with 14 bases between. CDR3 region: CASSQDGVTTQYF. The CDR3 region has the DNA TGTGCCAGCAGCCAGGACGGGGTGACGACCCAGTACTTC.

This rearrangement joins TRBV4-1 to TRBJ2-7; 8 bases agree with TRBD1. Germline V lookup: CDR1 MGHRA, CDR2 YSYEKL. This CDR3 has 16 amino acids. The junction had 13 bases not matched to a gene; V was cut back by 3 bases and J by 6 bases. The DNA for the CDR3 is TGCGCCAGCAGCCACTTATTTCAGGGCAGGGGGCCCGAGCAGTACTTC. It translates to CASSHLFQGRGPEQYF.

The DNA of the CDR3 is TGTGCCAGCAGACAAAGCTCTGGGGCCAACGTCCTGACTTTC. Residues: CASRQSSGANVLTF. The chain is built from TRBV2 and TRBJ2-6; D is uncertain. The CDR3 is made up of 14 amino acids. Trimming shortened V by 6 bases and J by 0 bases, and 6 bases separated the two germline ends. Per germline, CDR1 SNHLY and CDR2 FYNNEI.

This clone was found once. The chain has TRBV28 and TRBJ2-1, with TRBD2 matching over 8 bases. CDR1 is MDHEN and CDR2 is SYDVKM in the germline V gene. V shed 8 bases and J 4 bases; nucleotides not matched to a gene: 7. The CDR3 is 14 amino acids. CDR3: CASLSGAQYNEQFF. CDR3 nucleotides: TGTGCCAGCCTTAGCGGGGCCCAATACAATGAGCAGTTCTTC.

The chain employs TRBV5-4 and TRBJ1-4; 9 bases match TRBD1. CDR3 length equals 17 residues. V shed 0 bases, J shed 3 bases, and the junction held 6 bases outside the gene matches. CDR1 and CDR2 (germline): SGHNT, YYREEE (reference sequence). CDR3 bases: TGTGCCAGCAGCTTGGCGCTTCGGACAGGGGCTAATGAAAAACTGTTTTTT. Amino acid sequence: CASSLALRTGANEKLFF.

Comment on this clone: This same CDR3 is encoded by further DNA sequences in the sample. V is TRBV6-1 and J is TRBJ2-7, with D possibly being TRBD1 (5 bases). V was shortened by 6 bases and J by 1 base, with 7 bases between the two germline ends. This CDR3 region has 12 residues. Germline assignment: CDR1 MNHNS and CDR2 SASEGT. The CDR3 sequence is CASRTASYEQYF. Written as DNA, the CDR3 is TGTGCCAGCAGGACAGCGTCCTACGAGCAGTACTTC.

This clone was detected once. J is TRBJ2-7 and V is TRBV28; perhaps TRBD1 as D (5 bases). The V and J ends lost 3 bases and 5 bases respectively, with 11 bases between them. Germline V gene data show CDR1 as MDHEN and CDR2 as SYDVKM. The CDR3 has 13 residues. The CDR3 sequence is CASSLQGLDEQYF. CDR3 bases: TGTGCCAGCAGTTTGCAGGGCCTTGACGAGCAGTACTTC.

V is TRBV11-1 and J is TRBJ1-1; no firm D call. Trimming shortened V by 2 bases and J by 1 base, and 17 bases separated the two germline ends. Germline V gene lookup returns CDR1 SGHAT and CDR2 FQDESV (reference sequence). The CDR3 runs 17 residues. The CDR3 sequence is CASSLREPWRSNTEAFF. The CDR3 coding sequence is TGTGCCAGCAGCTTACGAGAGCCCTGGAGGTCGAACACTGAAGCTTTCTTT.